The 30 T cell receptor beta chains below come from one sample, sequenced in a study of shared clonotypes between healthy human individuals. The naive CD8 fraction comprised CD45RO-negative cells positively selected for CCR7 and excluded terminally differentiated effector memory CD45RA+ cells. Generated by immunoSEQ multiplex PCR, the TCRdb table keeps only in-frame clones and is missing some. Among about 650,000 clones listed, over 95% were seen once. The sequencing input was naive CD8+ T cells sorted from blood. The origin of the receptors is a woman in her 30s in good health.

This chain uses TRBV19 with TRBJ2-5; TRBD1 might be the D (6 bases). The J call is doubtful: the DNA matches TRBJ2-7 better. This CDR3 contains 14 residues. Germline V gene data show CDR1 as LNHDA and CDR2 as SQIVND (reference sequence). The CDR3 DNA reads as TGTGCCAGTAGTATGGGGCCAGGGGACTACGAGCAGTACTTC. The encoded protein is CASSMGPGDYEQYF.

On this clone: Distinct nucleotide sequences in the sample also encode this CDR3. The chain combines TRBV9 with TRBJ1-1, with TRBD1 as a possible D gene (5 bases). From germline, CDR1 is SGDLS and CDR2 YYNGEE. The CDR3 spans 13 residues. V was pared by 5 bases and J by 3 bases, with 11 bases between. CDR3 residues: CASSPGGDTEAFF. CDR3 in DNA: TGTGCCAGCAGTCCTGGGGGAGACACTGAAGCTTTCTTT. Drawing the rest from reference TRBV9 and TRBJ1-1, the complete variable domain is DSGVTQTPKHLITATGQRVTLRCSPRSGDLSVYWYQQSLDQGLQFLIQYYNGEERAKGNILERFSAQQFPDLHSELNLSSLELGDSALYFCASSPGGDTEAFFGQGTRLTVV.

CDR3 sequence reads: CASSSHGSETDTQYF. The CDR3 DNA is TGTGCCAGCAGTTCCCACGGGTCGGAGACAGATACGCAGTATTTT. The chain has TRBV6-5 and TRBJ2-3; D uncertain. The CDR3 runs to 15 residues. Trimming took off 4 bases at V and 3 bases at J, with 14 bases between the two ends. Germline CDR1 MNHEY, CDR2 SVGAGI.

This chain uses TRBV10-1 with TRBJ2-1; D is ambiguous. The germline V gene has CDR1 WNHNN and CDR2 SYGVQD (reference sequence). Trimming pared 0 bases from V and 2 bases from J, leaving 8 bases between. The CDR3 is 15 amino acids. CDR3 residues: CASSESWRPYNEQFF. The CDR3 nucleotides read TGCGCCAGCAGTGAGTCGTGGCGACCCTACAATGAGCAGTTCTTC.

The J gene is TRBJ2-5, the V gene TRBV6-6; a weak D match, TRBD1 (6 bases). The CDR3 consists of 15 residues. Germline V gene sequence: CDR1 MNHNY, CDR2 SVGAGI (reference sequence). Trimming took off 0 bases at V and 5 bases at J, with 13 bases between the two ends. CDR3 amino acids: CASSYSPLGGETQYF. The CDR3 coding sequence is TGTGCCAGCAGTTACTCCCCACTTGGGGGCGAGACCCAGTACTTC.

In the case of this clone: The sample carries other DNA sequences with the same CDR3. J is TRBJ2-6 and V is TRBV7-6; no firm D call. The CDR3 length is 15 residues. V was trimmed by 1 base and J by 0 bases, leaving 4 bases between them. CDR1 and CDR2 from the germline V gene are SGHVS and FNYEAQ. The CDR3 here is CASSLGGSGANVLTF. The CDR3, as DNA: TGTGCCAGCAGCTTAGGGGGCTCTGGGGCCAACGTCCTGACTTTC.

The chain links TRBV27 to TRBJ2-1; no clear D gene. The V gene's germline CDR1 is MNHEY and CDR2 SMNVEV (reference sequence). Trimming removed 0 bases at V and 3 bases at J, with 12 bases between. This CDR3 is built from 16 residues. The CDR3 bases are TGTGCCAGCAGTTTATCGTCTCGTGGCAGCTACAATGAGCAGTTCTTC. Amino acid sequence: CASSLSSRGSYNEQFF.

The genes are TRBV11-2 and TRBJ2-7, with 10 positions matching TRBD2. Germline V gene lookup returns CDR1 SGHAT and CDR2 FQNNGV. The CDR3 is made up of 15 amino acids. After removal of 1 base from V and 3 bases from J, the junction contained 3 bases not matched to a gene. CDR3 in amino acids: CASSLALAGDYEQYF. The CDR3 region has the DNA TGTGCCAGCAGCTTAGCCCTAGCGGGGGACTACGAGCAGTACTTC.

In DNA, the CDR3 is TGCGCCAGCAGCCAAGAATCAGGCAGGGGCTGGAACACCGGGGAGCTGTTTTTT. Translating gives CASSQESGRGWNTGELFF. The chain employs TRBV4-1 and TRBJ2-2; D possibly corresponds to TRBD1 (6 bases). Germline V lookup: CDR1 MGHRA, CDR2 YSYEKL. This CDR3 spans 18 amino acids. V was clipped by 0 bases and J by 1 base, with 15 bases between them.

The CDR3 nucleotides are TGTGCCAGCAGCGGCTTGGGGAATTTTGCAGATACGCAGTATTTT. Protein product: CASSGLGNFADTQYF. This chain connects TRBV9 to TRBJ2-3; no clear D gene. The CDR3 contains 15 residues. Trimming removed 3 bases at V and 4 bases at J, with 15 bases between. CDR1 and CDR2 (germline): SGDLS, YYNGEE.

This clone has only one observation. V and J are TRBV28 and TRBJ2-7, with 11 nucleotides matching TRBD2. This CDR3 has 17 amino acids. CDR1 and CDR2 from the germline V gene are MDHEN and SYDVKM. Trimming at V came to 2 bases and at J to 7 bases, leaving 13 bases not matched to a gene. In DNA form, the CDR3 reads TGTGCCAGCAGTTTAGGTATGGAACTAGCGGGGGCGCCTGAGCAGTACTTC. Translation: CASSLGMELAGAPEQYF.

The rearrangement uses TRBV5-4 and TRBJ2-5; the D is unclear. V was trimmed by 0 bases and J by 3 bases, leaving 6 bases between them. From germline, CDR1 is SGHNT and CDR2 YYREEE (reference sequence). The CDR3 sequence is 13 residues long. CDR3 loop: CASSLGSEETQYF. The CDR3 DNA sequence: TGTGCCAGCAGCTTGGGATCCGAAGAGACCCAGTACTTC.

V is TRBV6-5 and J is TRBJ2-2; D gene ambiguous. V was trimmed by 6 bases and J by 5 bases, leaving 16 bases between them. In germline, CDR1 is MNHEY, CDR2 SVGAGI. This CDR3 is built from 15 residues. The CDR3 here is CASSKSDMETGELFF. CDR3 bases: TGTGCCAGCAGCAAGAGCGATATGGAGACCGGGGAGCTGTTTTTT.

V is TRBV7-8 and J is TRBJ1-3; a possible D gene is TRBD1 (5 bases). Germline CDR1 SGHVS, CDR2 FQNEAQ. CDR3 length: 16 amino acids. V dropped 4 bases and J dropped 0 bases, with 13 bases sitting between them. CDR3 sequence reads: CASSSDPGNSGNTIYF. The CDR3, as DNA: TGTGCCAGCAGCTCAGATCCAGGGAACTCTGGAAACACCATATATTTT. Drawing the rest from reference TRBV7-8 and TRBJ1-3, the complete variable domain is GAGVSQSPRYKVAKRGQDVALRCDPISGHVSLFWYQQALGQGPEFLTYFQNEAQLDKSGLPSDRFFAERPEGSVSTLKIQRTQQEDSAVYLCASSSDPGNSGNTIYFGEGSWLTVV.

This clone was observed a single time. The chain uses TRBV11-1 and TRBJ2-7; 9 bases fit TRBD1. Germline V CDR1 and CDR2: SGHAT, FQDESV (reference sequence). The V and J ends lost 5 bases and 2 bases, in that order; junction bases with no gene match: 7. This CDR3 is built from 15 residues. The CDR3: CASSGTGKQTYEQYF. For the CDR3, the DNA is TGTGCCAGCAGCGGGACAGGGAAACAGACCTACGAGCAGTACTTC.

This chain joins TRBV7-9 and TRBJ2-7; D not certain. Looked up from germline, CDR1 is SEHNR and CDR2 is FQNEAQ (reference sequence). V dropped 5 bases and J dropped 6 bases, with 14 bases sitting between them. The CDR3 spans 13 residues. CDR3 protein: CASSAPFLSEQYF. CDR3 in DNA: TGTGCCAGCAGCGCCCCTTTTCTGTCCGAGCAGTACTTC.

This clone was detected once. The chain joins TRBV14 to TRBJ2-6, with 7 bases matching TRBD1. The V gene's germline CDR1 is SGHDN and CDR2 FVKESK. The CDR3 runs 19 residues. V lost 5 bases, J lost 0 bases, and 13 bases stayed unmatched. Written as DNA, the CDR3 is TGTGCCAGCAGCGGATACTCGGGGACAGCCCCCTCTGGGGCCAACGTCCTGACTTTC. Amino acid sequence: CASSGYSGTAPSGANVLTF.

This rearrangement joins TRBV28 to TRBJ1-2, with D unresolved. This CDR3 contains 12 residues. In germline, CDR1 is MDHEN, CDR2 SYDVKM. Trimming cost V 3 bases and J 4 bases, with 6 bases left between them. Here the CDR3 reads CASSFMGYGYTF. In nucleotides, the CDR3 is TGTGCCAGCAGTTTCATGGGCTATGGCTACACCTTC.

This chain connects TRBV6-6 to TRBJ2-2; no definite D call. V was trimmed by 5 bases and J by 7 bases, leaving 14 bases between them. The CDR3 consists of 14 residues. CDR1 and CDR2 from the germline V gene are MNHNY and SVGAGI (reference sequence). Here the CDR3 reads CASSRTISYGELFF. The CDR3 DNA follows: TGTGCCAGCAGTCGAACAATATCCTACGGGGAGCTGTTTTTT.

The rearrangement uses TRBV11-2 and TRBJ1-3; no reliable D call. From germline, CDR1 is SGHAT and CDR2 FQNNGV. The CDR3 has 15 amino acids. V was cut by 2 bases and J by 0 bases, with 8 bases left in between. The CDR3, as DNA: TGTGCCAGCAGCTTATCCGTGAGCTCTGGAAACACCATATATTTT. Its protein is CASSLSVSSGNTIYF.

This clone was seen only once. The chain employs TRBV4-1 and TRBJ2-5, with 7 bases lining up with TRBD2. The J call may not be correct, given that the DNA end is closer to TRBJ2-7. The CDR3 consists of 15 residues. Germline-derived CDR1 and CDR2 are MGHRA and YSYEKL. For the CDR3, the DNA is TGCGCCAGCAGCCAAGCCCTCGCGGGAGAGTACGAGCAGTACTTC. Encoded protein: CASSQALAGEYEQYF.

The J gene is TRBJ2-3, the V gene TRBV9; 7 bases match TRBD2. This CDR3 contains 14 residues. Germline loops: CDR1 SGDLS, CDR2 YYNGEE. V trimming: 3 bases; J trimming: 2 bases; junction bases outside the gene matches: 3. This chain's CDR3 is CASSGGLDTDTQYF. The DNA of the CDR3 is TGTGCCAGCAGCGGAGGACTAGACACAGATACGCAGTATTTT.

The chain has TRBV7-9 and TRBJ2-7; 9 bases are a match to TRBD1. J gave up 2 bases and V 9 bases, and 5 bases lay outside the gene matches. Germline CDR1 reads SEHNR; CDR2 reads FQNEAQ (reference sequence). The CDR3 covers 13 residues. The CDR3 DNA is TGTGCCAGTTCCAGGACAGGGGCCTACGAGCAGTACTTC. This gives the protein CASSRTGAYEQYF.

The chain joins TRBV11-2 to TRBJ2-7; no firm D call. Germline CDR1 SGHAT, CDR2 FQNNGV. V lost 8 bases and J lost 9, with 11 bases in between. The CDR3 is 10 residues long. The CDR3 coding sequence is TGTGCCAGCTCCGTTGTCGCGCAGTACTTC. This codes for CASSVVAQYF.

The genes are TRBV13 and TRBJ2-1; D call uncertain. This CDR3 is 14 amino acids long. Trimming took 5 bases from V and 9 from J, leaving 17 bases between them. Germline CDR1 reads PRHDT; CDR2 reads FYEKMQ (reference sequence). DNA of the CDR3: TGTGCCAGCAGCCCACCTTACGAGAAGGTTGAGCAGTTCTTC. It is translated as CASSPPYEKVEQFF.

The gene calls are TRBV6-5 and TRBJ2-1; 8 bases are a match to TRBD2. V was pared by 7 bases and J by 7 bases, with 12 bases of the junction left unmatched. CDR3 length: 15 amino acids. Germline loops: CDR1 MNHEY, CDR2 SVGAGI. For the CDR3, the DNA is TGTGCCAGCACAACACAGCGGGAGCTCCCAAATGAGCAGTTCTTC. This encodes CASTTQRELPNEQFF.

This chain's CDR3 is CASRGQPGGEQYF. CDR3 sequence (DNA): TGTGCCAGCAGGGGACAGCCAGGGGGCGAGCAGTACTTC. The chain is built from TRBV5-4 and TRBJ2-7, with TRBD1 identical over 7 bases. The germline gives CDR1 SGHNT, CDR2 YYREEE (reference sequence). CDR3 length: 13 amino acids. The V and J ends lost 5 bases and 6 bases, in that order; junction bases with no gene match: 8.

This clone occurred a few times. One end of the junction is discordant with germline, which a read error may explain. The rearrangement uses TRBV27 and TRBJ1-1; 8 bases are shared with TRBD1. The CDR3 is 15 amino acids. CDR1 MNHEY and CDR2 SMNVEV come from the germline V gene (reference sequence). The CDR3 DNA reads as TGTGCCAGCAGCCAATACAGGGGGGTGAAAACTGAAGCTTTCTTT. This encodes CASSQYRGVKTEAFF.

V gene TRBV18 combines with J gene TRBJ2-7; TRBD2 might be the D (5 bases). This CDR3 is built from 14 residues. Per germline, CDR1 KGHSH and CDR2 LQKENI. V was pared by 2 bases and J by 0 bases, with 8 bases between. CDR3 coding DNA: TGTGCCAGCTCACCAGTGGGGAGCTCCTACGAGCAGTACTTC. Residues: CASSPVGSSYEQYF.

This clone was counted a single time. The V and J genes are TRBV9 and TRBJ2-1, with 9 bases identical to TRBD2. The CDR3 totals 15 residues. From germline, CDR1 is SGDLS and CDR2 YYNGEE. V shed 0 bases and J 3 bases; nucleotides not matched to a gene: 1. This chain's CDR3 is CASSVEAGGYNEQFF. In nucleotides, the CDR3 is TGTGCCAGCAGCGTAGAAGCGGGAGGCTACAATGAGCAGTTCTTC.